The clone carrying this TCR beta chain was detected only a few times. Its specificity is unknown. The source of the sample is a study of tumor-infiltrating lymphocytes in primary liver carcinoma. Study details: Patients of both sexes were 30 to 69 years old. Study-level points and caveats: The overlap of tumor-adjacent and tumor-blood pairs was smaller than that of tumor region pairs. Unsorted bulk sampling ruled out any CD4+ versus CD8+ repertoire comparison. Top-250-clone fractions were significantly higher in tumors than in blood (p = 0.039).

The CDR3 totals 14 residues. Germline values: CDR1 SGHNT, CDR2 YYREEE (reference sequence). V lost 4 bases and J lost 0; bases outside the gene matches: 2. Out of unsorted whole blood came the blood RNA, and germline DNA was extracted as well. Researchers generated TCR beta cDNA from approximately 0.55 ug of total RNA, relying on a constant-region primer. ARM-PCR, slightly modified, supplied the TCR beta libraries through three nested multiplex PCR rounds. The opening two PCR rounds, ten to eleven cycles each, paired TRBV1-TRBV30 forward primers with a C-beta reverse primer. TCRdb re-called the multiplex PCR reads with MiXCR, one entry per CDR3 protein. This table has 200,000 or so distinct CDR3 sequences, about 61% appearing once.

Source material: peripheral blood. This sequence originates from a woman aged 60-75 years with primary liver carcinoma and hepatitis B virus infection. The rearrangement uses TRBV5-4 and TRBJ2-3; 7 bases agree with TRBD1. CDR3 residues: CASSGTASTDTQYF. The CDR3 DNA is TGTGCCAGCAGCGGGACAGCTAGCACAGATACGCAGTATTTT.